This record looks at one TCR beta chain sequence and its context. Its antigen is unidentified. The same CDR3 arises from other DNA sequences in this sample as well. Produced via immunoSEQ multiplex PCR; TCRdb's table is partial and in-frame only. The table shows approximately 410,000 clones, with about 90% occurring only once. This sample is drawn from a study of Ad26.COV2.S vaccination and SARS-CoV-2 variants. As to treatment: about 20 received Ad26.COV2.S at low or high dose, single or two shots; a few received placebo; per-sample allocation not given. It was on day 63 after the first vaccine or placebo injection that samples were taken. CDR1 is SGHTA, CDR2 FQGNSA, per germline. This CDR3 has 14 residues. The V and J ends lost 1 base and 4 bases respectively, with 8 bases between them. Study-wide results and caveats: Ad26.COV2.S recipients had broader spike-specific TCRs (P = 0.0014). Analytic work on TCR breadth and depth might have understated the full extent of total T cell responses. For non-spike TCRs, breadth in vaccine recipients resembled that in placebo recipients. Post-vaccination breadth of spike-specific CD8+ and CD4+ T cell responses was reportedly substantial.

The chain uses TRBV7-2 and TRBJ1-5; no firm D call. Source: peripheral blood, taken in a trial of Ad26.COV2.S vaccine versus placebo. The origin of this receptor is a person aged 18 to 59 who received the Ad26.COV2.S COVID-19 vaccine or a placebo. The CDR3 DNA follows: TGTGCCAGCAGCTTAGGGATGGGAAATCAGCCCCAGCATTTT. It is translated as CASSLGMGNQPQHF.